Following are 21 T cell receptor beta chains from one sample sequenced in a study of T cells in Graves' hyperthyroidism and ophthalmopathy. Amplification targeted TCR beta CDR3 regions from RNA transcripts. The primer set for the first-round RT-PCR of the TCR CDR3 was HTBI. TCRdb ran MiXCR on the multiplex PCR reads and lists one entry per CDR3 protein. The sample lists hundreds of thousands of distinct CDR3 sequences, roughly 15% occurring once. Sequences were obtained from blood. All receptors come from a woman between 45 and 65 years old with Graves' ophthalmopathy.

This clonotype was observed a few times. The junction departs from the called germline gene at one end, perhaps through a read error. V is TRBV5-1 and J is TRBJ2-2; D might be TRBD2 (6 bases). From germline, CDR1 is SGHRS and CDR2 YFSETQ. This CDR3 spans 14 amino acids. The CDR3 nucleotides are TGTGCCAGCAGCCCGGGAGATAAAACCGGGGAGCTGTTTTTT. It translates to CASSPGDKTGELFF.

The table lists this clonotype with many counts. The chain uses TRBV20-1 and TRBJ2-3; TRBD2 matches at 11 bases. Germline V gene data show CDR1 as DFQATT and CDR2 as SNEGSKA (reference sequence). Unmatched junction bases numbered 17, after V lost 1 base and J lost 2 bases. The CDR3 covers 20 residues. CDR3 in amino acids: CSARGRGTSGPRRNTDTQYF. The CDR3 region has the DNA TGCAGTGCTAGAGGGCGCGGGACTAGCGGACCGCGACGCAACACAGATACGCAGTATTTT.

This clonotype was seen only a few times. The V call is TRBV6-9, the J call TRBJ1-1; D remains ambiguous. V gave up 4 bases and J gave up 3 bases, with 3 bases separating them. CDR1 and CDR2 from the germline V gene are MNHGY and SVAAGI. This CDR3 is built from 11 residues. The CDR3 nucleotides are TGTGCCAGCAGTTCGGACACTGAAGCTTTCTTT. Translation gives CASSSDTEAFF.

This clonotype was counted ten times or more. The chain is built from TRBV6-1 and TRBJ2-5, with 14 positions matching TRBD2. This CDR3 has 16 amino acids. Germline values: CDR1 MNHNS, CDR2 SASEGT. V lost 5 bases to trimming and J lost 3 bases; unmatched junction nucleotides: 5. This CDR3 is CASSRSGLAGEETQYF. The CDR3 nucleotides are TGTGCCAGCAGTCGCTCGGGACTAGCGGGAGAAGAGACCCAGTACTTC.

This clonotype was found many times. This chain uses TRBV24-1 with TRBJ2-7; 8 positions agree with TRBD1. Germline V lookup: CDR1 KGHDR, CDR2 SFDVKD. The CDR3 is made up of 14 amino acids. With V trimmed by 4 bases and J by 6 bases, 7 bases remained unmatched. The CDR3 DNA follows: TGTGCCACCAGTGACACTCGAGACAGGGGCGAGCAGTACTTC. Amino acid sequence: CATSDTRDRGEQYF.

This clonotype was counted only a few times. The chain recombines TRBV24-1 with TRBJ2-3; D uncertain. The V gene's germline CDR1 is KGHDR and CDR2 SFDVKD. V was shortened by 6 bases and J by 4 bases, with 4 bases between the two germline ends. This CDR3 has 11 amino acids. The CDR3 loop reads CATSYADTQYF. As DNA, the CDR3 is TGTGCCACCAGTTACGCAGATACGCAGTATTTT.

This clonotype was counted many times. The chain joins TRBV20-1 to TRBJ2-1; 7 nucleotides match TRBD2. Germline assignment: CDR1 DFQATT and CDR2 SNEGSKA (reference sequence). This CDR3 has 14 residues. With 2 bases clipped from V and 1 base from J, the junction kept 2 bases outside the gene matches. CDR3: CSARWGGSYNEQFF. The CDR3 region has the DNA TGCAGTGCTAGATGGGGGGGGTCCTACAATGAGCAGTTCTTC.

The sample holds many counts of this clonotype. The genes are TRBV12-3 or TRBV12-4 and TRBJ1-5; D gene uncertain. The CDR3 spans 16 residues. Trimming took off 2 bases at V and 1 base at J, with 12 bases between the two ends. The CDR3 nucleotides are TGTGCCAGCAGTTTACGAGGCCAGAACAGCAATCAGCCCCAGCATTTT. This codes for CASSLRGQNSNQPQHF.

This clonotype was counted ten times or more. The gene calls are TRBV20-1 and TRBJ2-5; D unclear. Trimming took 0 bases from V and 5 from J, leaving 16 bases between them. The CDR3 is 15 residues long. Germline CDR1 and CDR2: DFQATT and SNEGSKA (reference sequence). The CDR3 bases are TGCAGTGCTAGAGATCTAACTACCGGTGTGGAGACCCAGTACTTC. Its translation: CSARDLTTGVETQYF.

The genes are TRBV24-1 and TRBJ1-4; 9 positions match TRBD1. J gave up 8 bases and V 3 bases, and 6 bases lay outside the gene matches. This CDR3 is 15 amino acids long. Germline CDR1 KGHDR, CDR2 SFDVKD. CDR3 nucleotides: TGTGCCACCAGTGATCCACGGACAGGGGTAGAAAAACTGTTTTTT. Its translation: CATSDPRTGVEKLFF.

This clonotype was found many times. The chain carries TRBV7-8 and TRBJ2-1; D ambiguous. CDR1 and CDR2 (germline): SGHVS, FQNEAQ. V lost 4 bases and J 0 bases, leaving 13 bases between the germline ends. The CDR3 runs to 16 residues. The CDR3 region has the DNA TGTGCCAGCAGCTCTAAGGCCTTCAGCTCCTACAATGAGCAGTTCTTC. Translated, it gives CASSSKAFSSYNEQFF.

This clonotype was detected a few times. This chain links TRBV24-1 with TRBJ2-1; tentative D call: TRBD1 (6 bases). The CDR3 consists of 13 residues. In germline, CDR1 is KGHDR, CDR2 SFDVKD. Trimming cost V 9 bases and J 6 bases, with 14 bases left between them. The CDR3, as DNA: TGTGCCACCCAGGGGCAGAACTCCAATGAGCAGTTCTTC. Translating gives CATQGQNSNEQFF.

The table lists this clonotype with many counts. The V gene is TRBV7-2, the J gene TRBJ1-3; TRBD1 aligns across 7 bases. Trimming took 4 bases from V and 5 from J; bases not matched to a gene: 8. The CDR3 runs 15 residues. Germline values: CDR1 SGHTA, CDR2 FQGNSA. CDR3 region: CASSSSGTARNTIYF. The CDR3 bases are TGTGCCAGCAGCTCCTCCGGGACAGCTAGAAACACCATATATTTT.

With respect to this clonotype: This may stem from a read error, because a much larger clone lies one nucleotide away. The V gene is TRBV20-1, the J gene TRBJ1-5; D possibly corresponds to TRBD1 (6 bases). This CDR3 has 12 amino acids. V was cut by 4 bases and J by 2 bases, with 6 bases left in between. Germline V CDR1 and CDR2: DFQATT, SNEGSKA (reference sequence). DNA of the CDR3: TGCAGTGCTAAGGGGGGCAATCAGCCCCAGCATTTT. Protein sequence: CSAKGGNQPQHF.

The V gene is TRBV6-2 or TRBV6-3, the J gene TRBJ1-5, with a weak D call TRBD1 (5 bases). From germline, CDR1 is MNHEY and CDR2 SVGEGT. There are 14 residues in the CDR3. V was clipped by 2 bases and J by 7 bases, with 12 bases between them. The CDR3 spells CASSYLRGVQPQHF. For the CDR3, the DNA is TGTGCCAGCAGTTACCTACGAGGGGTACAGCCCCAGCATTTT.

The chain carries TRBV6-1 and TRBJ1-2, with D perhaps TRBD1 (5 bases). Looked up from germline, CDR1 is MNHNS and CDR2 is SASEGT. The CDR3 consists of 16 residues. The ends were cut back, 6 bases at V and 3 bases at J, with 20 bases in the middle. CDR3 region: CASSAEGGGLHYGYTF. The CDR3 nucleotides read TGTGCCAGCAGCGCGGAAGGTGGGGGGTTACACTATGGCTACACCTTC.

This clonotype was observed a few times. The junction differs from germline at one of its ends, possibly a read error. This chain connects TRBV11-3 to TRBJ2-7; 7 bases are a match to TRBD2. The CDR3 is made up of 13 amino acids. The germline CDR1 and CDR2 sequences are SGHNT and YENEEA. In DNA form, the CDR3 reads TGTGCCAGCAGCTTAGGGGAGGGCTACGGGCAGTACTTC. It is translated as CASSLGEGYGQYF.

This clonotype was observed a handful of times. The V gene is TRBV6-2 or TRBV6-3, the J gene TRBJ2-7, with D maybe TRBD2 (6 bases). The V and J ends lost 8 bases and 5 bases respectively, with 16 bases between them. Germline assignment: CDR1 MNHEY and CDR2 SVGEGT. This CDR3 is 13 amino acids long. In nucleotides, the CDR3 is TGTGCCAGCTACAATTGGCGGAGGGACGAGCAGTACTTC. Amino acids: CASYNWRRDEQYF.

The CDR3 sequence is CSARDPGGSQGGELFF. The CDR3 DNA reads TGCAGTGCTAGAGATCCGGGCGGGAGTCAGGGCGGGGAGCTGTTTTTT. The rearrangement joins TRBV20-1 to TRBJ2-2, with TRBD2 matching 7 bases. The CDR3 is made up of 16 amino acids. CDR1 and CDR2 (germline): DFQATT, SNEGSKA (reference sequence). J was trimmed by 7 bases and V by 0 bases; bases with no gene match: 11.

This clonotype was observed a handful of times. This may be a read error, as it is one base from a much larger clone. V is TRBV7-2 and J is TRBJ2-1, with 8 bases identical to TRBD2. Trimming removed 5 bases from V and 3 bases from J; junction bases left unmatched: 3. Germline assignment: CDR1 SGHTA and CDR2 FQGNSA. The CDR3 is made up of 14 amino acids. CDR3 loop: CASSQGLGYNEQFF. CDR3 DNA sequence: TGTGCCAGCAGCCAGGGACTAGGCTACAATGAGCAGTTCTTC. Looking up the rest from reference TRBV7-2 and TRBJ2-1 gives the full variable domain: GAGVSQSPSNKVTEKGKDVELRCDPISGHTALYWYRQSLGQGLEFLIYFQGNSAPDKSGLPSDRFSAERTGGSVSTLTIQRTQQEDSAVYLCASSQGLGYNEQFFGPGTRLTVL.

This clonotype showed up many times. The chain carries TRBV28 and TRBJ2-1; 10 nucleotides align to TRBD1. CDR3 length equals 16 residues. Germline CDR1 is MDHEN and CDR2 is SYDVKM. Germline trimming cut 7 bases from V and 4 bases from J; bases unmatched to any gene: 10. Written as DNA, the CDR3 is TGTGCCAGCACCACTGATCGGGACAGGGGATACAATGAGCAGTTCTTC. It codes for CASTTDRDRGYNEQFF.